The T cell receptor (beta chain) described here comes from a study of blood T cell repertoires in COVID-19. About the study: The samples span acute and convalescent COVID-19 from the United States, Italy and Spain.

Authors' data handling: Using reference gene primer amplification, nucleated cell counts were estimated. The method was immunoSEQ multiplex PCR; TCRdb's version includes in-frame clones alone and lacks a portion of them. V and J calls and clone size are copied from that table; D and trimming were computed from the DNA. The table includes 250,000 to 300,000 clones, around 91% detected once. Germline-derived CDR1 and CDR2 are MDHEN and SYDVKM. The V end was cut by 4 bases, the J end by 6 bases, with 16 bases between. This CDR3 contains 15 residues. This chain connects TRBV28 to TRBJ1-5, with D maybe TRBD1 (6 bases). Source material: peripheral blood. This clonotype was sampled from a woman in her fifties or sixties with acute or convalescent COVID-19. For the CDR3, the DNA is TGTGCCAGCAGTTCATCGGGACAACTTATTCAGCCCCAGCATTTT. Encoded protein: CASSSSGQLIQPQHF.